The 19 T cell receptor beta chains below were found in one sample sequenced in a study of cytomegalovirus exposure and HLA in healthy donors. The PCR was carried out with 60 Vbeta primers and 13 Jbeta primers. Sequenced by immunoSEQ multiplex PCR; TCRdb stores in-frame clones only, minus some. The data contain 150,000 to 200,000 clones, roughly 76% of them singletons. The sample consisted of PBMCs. Receptor source: a man aged 60-69 years in good health and CMV-seronegative.

The V call is TRBV27, the J call TRBJ2-7, with TRBD2 matching 8 bases. CDR3 size: 14 residues. J lost 3 bases, V lost 6 bases, and 7 bases had no gene match. Per germline, CDR1 MNHEY and CDR2 SMNVEV (reference sequence). CDR3 loop: CASSRAGGIYEQYF. CDR3 nucleotide sequence: TGTGCCAGCAGCCGGGCGGGAGGAATCTACGAGCAGTACTTC.

This chain links TRBV19 with TRBJ2-7, with 9 bases matching TRBD1. J gave up 1 base and V 6 bases, and 7 bases lay outside the gene matches. From germline, CDR1 is LNHDA and CDR2 SQIVND (reference sequence). The CDR3 covers 15 residues. CDR3 in amino acids: CASSTRTGASYEQYF. CDR3 nucleotide sequence: TGTGCCAGTAGCACCAGGACAGGGGCTTCCTACGAGCAGTACTTC.

This chain joins TRBV27 and TRBJ1-6, with 7 positions matching TRBD1. Germline CDR1 and CDR2: MNHEY and SMNVEV (reference sequence). The V and J ends lost 4 bases and 6 bases, in that order; junction bases with no gene match: 6. The CDR3 covers 15 residues. The CDR3 reads CASSSRDSINSPLHF. The DNA for the CDR3 is TGTGCCAGCAGTTCCCGGGACAGCATTAATTCACCCCTCCACTTT.

The chain combines TRBV19 with TRBJ1-2, with 8 bases lining up with TRBD1. The germline CDR1 and CDR2 sequences are LNHDA and SQIVND (reference sequence). CDR3 length: 15 residues. Unmatched junction bases numbered 4, after V lost 3 bases and J lost 1 base. CDR3 residues: CASSIKTGGNYGYTF. The CDR3 DNA reads as TGTGCCAGTAGTATTAAAACAGGGGGTAACTATGGCTACACCTTC.

V and J are TRBV11-2 and TRBJ1-1; 10 bases are a match to TRBD1. The J segment lost 1 base and the V segment lost 2 bases, leaving 13 bases of the junction unmatched. The CDR3 is 19 amino acids. Germline CDR1 and CDR2: SGHAT and FQNNGV. Written as DNA, the CDR3 is TGTGCCAGCAGCTTAAAGGGGGGACAGGGGAGGGCGTGGAACACTGAAGCTTTCTTT. It yields the protein CASSLKGGQGRAWNTEAFF.

V and J are TRBV2 and TRBJ1-2; D not certain. CDR3 length equals 13 residues. V gave up 6 bases and J gave up 7 bases, with 15 bases separating them. Germline values: CDR1 SNHLY, CDR2 FYNNEI. CDR3 sequence: CASSRASRGGYTF. Here the CDR3 DNA reads TGTGCCAGCAGCCGGGCCTCCCGGGGTGGCTACACCTTC.

The V and J genes are TRBV4-2 and TRBJ2-5, with 10 nucleotides matching TRBD2. Germline-derived CDR1 and CDR2 are LGHNA and YNFKEQ. Losses at the gene ends were 3 bases for V and 2 bases for J; bases not matched to a gene: 6. The CDR3 spans 16 residues. DNA of the CDR3: TGTGCCAGCAGCCATGGTAGCGGGGGGCCTCAAGAGACCCAGTACTTC. It encodes CASSHGSGGPQETQYF.

The V and J genes are TRBV7-9 and TRBJ2-2; 8 positions match TRBD1. The CDR3 has 15 amino acids. CDR1 is SEHNR, CDR2 FQNEAQ, per germline (reference sequence). The ends lost 5 bases at V and 6 bases at J; junction bases unmatched: 8. This CDR3 is CASSLPTGEAGELFF. In DNA form, the CDR3 reads TGTGCCAGCAGCCTACCGACAGGGGAGGCCGGGGAGCTGTTTTTT. The whole variable domain, remainder taken from reference TRBV7-9 and TRBJ2-2, is DTGVSQNPRHKITKRGQNVTFRCDPISEHNRLYWYRQTLGQGPEFLTYFQNEAQLEKSRLLSDRFSAERPKGSFSTLEIQRTEQGDSAMYLCASSLPTGEAGELFFGEGSRLTVL.

V usage is TRBV5-4 and J usage is TRBJ1-1; D is perhaps TRBD1 (5 bases). Germline lookup yields CDR1 SGHNT and CDR2 YYREEE (reference sequence). This CDR3 is 12 amino acids long. With 0 bases removed from V and 10 bases from J, the gap between germline ends came to 10 bases. CDR3 protein: CASSLERQGAFF. As DNA, the CDR3 is TGTGCCAGCAGCTTGGAACGGCAGGGAGCTTTCTTT.

This chain links TRBV5-1 with TRBJ2-7; unclear D gene. The length of the CDR3 is 18 residues. The germline CDR1 and CDR2 sequences are SGHRS and YFSETQ. Between the trimmed V and J ends, which lost 0 bases and 0 bases, there was a span of 19 bases. As DNA, the CDR3 is TGCGCCAGCAGCTTGGAGGCCAGGAAGGTTTTGACCTCCTACGAGCAGTACTTC. Translating it yields CASSLEARKVLTSYEQYF.

The V and J genes are TRBV7-2 and TRBJ1-5; 8 nucleotides match TRBD1. V shed 5 bases and J 9 bases; nucleotides not matched to a gene: 6. The CDR3 is made up of 13 amino acids. Germline V gene data show CDR1 as SGHTA and CDR2 as FQGNSA. CDR3 nucleotides: TGTGCCAGCAGCACTGACAGGGGCTGGCCCCAGCATTTT. Protein: CASSTDRGWPQHF.

The chain carries TRBV7-2 and TRBJ1-5; the D gene is possibly TRBD1 (5 bases). V lost 1 base to trimming and J lost 6 bases, with 13 bases between them. The CDR3 length is 15 residues. The germline V gene has CDR1 SGHTA and CDR2 FQGNSA. This CDR3 reads CASSLVWGGGQPQHF. DNA of the CDR3: TGTGCCAGCAGCTTAGTGTGGGGGGGTGGTCAGCCCCAGCATTTT.

There are a few counts of this clone. The rearrangement joins TRBV9 to TRBJ2-7; no definite D call. CDR1 and CDR2 from the germline V gene are SGDLS and YYNGEE. The V gene lost 0 bases and the J gene lost 0 bases, with 4 bases spanning the gap. This CDR3 has 13 residues. In nucleotides, the CDR3 is TGTGCCAGCAGCGTAGGACACTCCTACGAGCAGTACTTC. As protein: CASSVGHSYEQYF.

Only a few counts were recorded for this clone. This chain links TRBV5-1 with TRBJ1-5, with 7 bases lining up with TRBD1. V gave up 4 bases and J gave up 4 bases; unmatched junction bases: 8. CDR3 length equals 15 residues. Germline V CDR1 and CDR2: SGHRS, YFSETQ. The CDR3 DNA follows: TGCGCCAGCAGCATGGATGGACAGGCAAATCAGCCCCAGCATTTT. Its translation is CASSMDGQANQPQHF.

The chain carries TRBV7-6 and TRBJ1-2, with 8 bases aligning to TRBD1. Germline CDR1 and CDR2: SGHVS and FNYEAQ. V lost 4 bases and J lost 6; bases outside the gene matches: 1. The CDR3 covers 12 residues. The CDR3 sequence is CASSSQGDGYTF. For the CDR3, the DNA is TGTGCCAGCAGCTCACAGGGGGATGGCTACACCTTC.

Only one count was recorded for this clone. J is TRBJ1-5 and V is TRBV5-1; 7 nucleotides agree with TRBD1. The junction had 4 bases not matched to a gene; V was cut back by 4 bases and J by 0 bases. The CDR3 has 15 residues. Germline assignment: CDR1 SGHRS and CDR2 YFSETQ. This chain's CDR3 is CASSAGTDSNQPQHF. For the CDR3, the DNA is TGCGCCAGCAGCGCCGGGACAGATAGCAATCAGCCCCAGCATTTT.

The chain's CDR3 is CSVRPRVTSGSTYEQYF. CDR3 sequence (DNA): TGCAGCGTCCGACCCAGGGTTACTAGCGGTTCTACCTACGAGCAGTACTTC. The J gene is TRBJ2-7, the V gene TRBV29-1; TRBD2 matches at 8 bases. V lost 6 bases, J lost 2 bases, and 18 bases stayed unmatched. This CDR3 comprises 17 residues. CDR1 is SQVTM, CDR2 ANQGSEA, per germline.

This rearrangement joins TRBV7-8 to TRBJ1-3; TRBD1 might be the D (5 bases). CDR1 and CDR2 from the germline V gene are SGHVS and FQNEAQ. The CDR3 is made up of 15 amino acids. Trimming removed 6 bases from V and 1 base from J, with 13 bases in between. In DNA, the CDR3 is TGTGCCAGCAGTCCTCAGGGTGCTTCTGGAAACACCATATATTTT. Amino acid sequence: CASSPQGASGNTIYF. Together with reference TRBV7-8 and TRBJ1-3, the CDR3 gives the full variable domain: GAGVSQSPRYKVAKRGQDVALRCDPISGHVSLFWYQQALGQGPEFLTYFQNEAQLDKSGLPSDRFFAERPEGSVSTLKIQRTQQEDSAVYLCASSPQGASGNTIYFGEGSWLTVV.

The rearrangement uses TRBV28 and TRBJ1-2; D gene uncertain. The CDR3 extends over 14 amino acids. Germline V lookup: CDR1 MDHEN, CDR2 SYDVKM. V was pared by 7 bases and J by 2 bases, with 14 bases between. The CDR3 DNA sequence: TGTGCCAGCACCCAACTCAGGCAGAACTATGGCTACACCTTC. This encodes CASTQLRQNYGYTF.